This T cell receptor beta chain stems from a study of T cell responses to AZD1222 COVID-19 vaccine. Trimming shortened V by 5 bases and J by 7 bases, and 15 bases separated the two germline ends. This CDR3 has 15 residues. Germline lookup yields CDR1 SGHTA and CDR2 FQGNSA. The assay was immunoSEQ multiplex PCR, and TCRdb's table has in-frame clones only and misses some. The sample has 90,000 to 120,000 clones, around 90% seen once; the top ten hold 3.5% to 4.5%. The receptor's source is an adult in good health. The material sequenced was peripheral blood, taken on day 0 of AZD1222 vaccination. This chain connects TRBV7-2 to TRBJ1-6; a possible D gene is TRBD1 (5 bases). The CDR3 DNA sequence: TGTGCCAGCAGCCCCCGAGACAGCCAAAATTCACCCCTCCACTTT. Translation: CASSPRDSQNSPLHF.